In this sample, the clone carrying this T cell receptor beta chain turned up a few times. This sample was included in a study of molecular identifiers for immune sequencing clone quantification. Per the germline V gene, CDR1 is DFQATT and CDR2 is SNEGSKA (reference sequence). The CDR3 has 15 residues. J gave up 0 bases and V 6 bases, and 6 bases lay outside the gene matches. Bulk TCR library preparation followed previously described methods with listed TCR primers. TCRdb re-analysed the PCR reads in MiXCR, keeping a single row per CDR3 protein. The sample yields around 300,000 distinct CDR3 sequences, roughly a quarter seen once.

The chain employs TRBV20-1 and TRBJ2-3, with TRBD2 matching over 10 bases. The TCR was taken from a human donor in good health. Some libraries in this study had Jurkat cell RNA spiked in. The source material was naive CD8+ T cells from blood, with Jurkat cell RNA spiked in. The subset is: FACS-sorted CD8+CD4-CCR7+CD45RA+ naive T cells. The CDR3 protein is CSAPTSGESTDTQYF. Here the CDR3 DNA reads TGCAGTGCGCCTACTAGCGGGGAGAGCACAGATACGCAGTATTTT.